This T cell receptor beta chain was captured by sequencing in a study of cytomegalovirus exposure and HLA in healthy donors. Study findings and constraints: Per published reports, the classifier diagnosed cytomegalovirus status with high specificity and sensitivity. Relative to equally common others, HLA-associated TCR beta chains showed greater clonal expansion in a later analysis.

PCR amplification relied on 60 Vbeta primers (plus 13 Jbeta primers). Sequencing used immunoSEQ multiplex PCR; TCRdb keeps in-frame clones, though not all of them. The table has 170,000 or so clones, about 83% seen once. In germline, CDR1 is SGHDT, CDR2 YYEEEE. The V gene end was trimmed by 4 bases and the J gene end by 4 bases; junction bases not matched to a gene: 13. The CDR3 loop spans 17 amino acids. Donors in the study were healthy people who gave bone marrow. A word on this clone: The antigen is unknown.

This chain joins TRBV5-6 and TRBJ1-2; 10 positions match TRBD1. This TCR came from a girl aged 5-17 years in good health and CMV-seropositive. The sequenced sample was PBMCs. This CDR3 reads CASSPGTGVSQGYGYTF. CDR3 DNA: TGTGCCAGCAGCCCGGGGACAGGGGTAAGCCAGGGCTATGGCTACACCTTC.